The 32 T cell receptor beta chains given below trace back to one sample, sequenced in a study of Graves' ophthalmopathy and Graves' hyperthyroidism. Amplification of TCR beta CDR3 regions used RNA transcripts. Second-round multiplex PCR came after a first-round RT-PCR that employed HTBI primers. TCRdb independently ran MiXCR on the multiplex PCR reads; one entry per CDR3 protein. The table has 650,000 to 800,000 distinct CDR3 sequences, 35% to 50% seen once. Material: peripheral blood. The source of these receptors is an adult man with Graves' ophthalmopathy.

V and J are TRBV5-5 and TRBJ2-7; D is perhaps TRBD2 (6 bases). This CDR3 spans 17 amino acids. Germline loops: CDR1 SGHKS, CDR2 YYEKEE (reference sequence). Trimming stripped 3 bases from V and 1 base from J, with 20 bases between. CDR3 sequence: CASSSPPGGAISYEQYF. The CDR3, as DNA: TGTGCCAGCAGCTCCCCCCCTGGCGGGGCGATATCCTACGAGCAGTACTTC.

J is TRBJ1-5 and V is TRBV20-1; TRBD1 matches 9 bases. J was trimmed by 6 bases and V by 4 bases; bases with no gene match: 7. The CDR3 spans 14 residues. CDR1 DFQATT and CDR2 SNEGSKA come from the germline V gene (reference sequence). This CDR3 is CSANPGQGIQPQHF. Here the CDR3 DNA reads TGCAGTGCTAACCCGGGACAGGGTATTCAGCCCCAGCATTTT.

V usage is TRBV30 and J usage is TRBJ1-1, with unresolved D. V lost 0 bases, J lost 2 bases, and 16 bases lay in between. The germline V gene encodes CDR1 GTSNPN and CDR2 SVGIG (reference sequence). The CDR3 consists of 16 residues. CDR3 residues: CAWSVLLKNRNTEAFF. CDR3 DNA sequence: TGTGCCTGGAGTGTACTCCTTAAGAACAGAAACACTGAAGCTTTCTTT.

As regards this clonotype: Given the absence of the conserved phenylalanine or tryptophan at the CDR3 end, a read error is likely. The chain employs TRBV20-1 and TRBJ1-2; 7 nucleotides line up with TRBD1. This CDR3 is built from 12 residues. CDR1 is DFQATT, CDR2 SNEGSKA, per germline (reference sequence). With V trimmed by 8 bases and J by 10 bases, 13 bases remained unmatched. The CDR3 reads CSTFFRQGYYTL. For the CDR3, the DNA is TGCAGTACCTTTTTCAGACAGGGCTACTACACCCTC.

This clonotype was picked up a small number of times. The DNA for the CDR3 is TGTGCCAGCAGCCCGAGGATACAGGGGGCTTTCCTCTCCTACGAGCAGTACTTC. Translating it yields CASSPRIQGAFLSYEQYF. The chain carries TRBV7-2 and TRBJ2-7; 9 bases fit TRBD1. The CDR3 consists of 18 residues. J gave up 0 bases and V 5 bases, and 14 bases lay outside the gene matches. From germline, CDR1 is SGHTA and CDR2 FQGNSA.

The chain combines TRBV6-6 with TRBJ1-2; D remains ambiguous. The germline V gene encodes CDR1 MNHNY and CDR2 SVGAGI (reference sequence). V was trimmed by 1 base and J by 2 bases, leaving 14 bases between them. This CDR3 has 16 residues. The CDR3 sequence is CASSYLGAGANYGYTF. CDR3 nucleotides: TGTGCCAGCAGTTACTTAGGCGCAGGCGCCAACTATGGCTACACCTTC.

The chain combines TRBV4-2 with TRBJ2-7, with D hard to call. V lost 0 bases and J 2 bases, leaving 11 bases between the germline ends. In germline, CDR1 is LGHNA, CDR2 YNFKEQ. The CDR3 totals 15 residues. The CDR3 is CASSQDTSVPYEQYF. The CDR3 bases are TGTGCCAGCAGCCAAGATACCTCCGTGCCCTACGAGCAGTACTTC.

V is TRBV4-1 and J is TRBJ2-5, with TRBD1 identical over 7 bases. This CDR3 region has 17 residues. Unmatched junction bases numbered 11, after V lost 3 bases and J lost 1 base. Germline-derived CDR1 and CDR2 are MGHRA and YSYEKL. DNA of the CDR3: TGCGCCAGCAGCCAGCTAGGACTCGGACAGGCCCAAGAGACCCAGTACTTC. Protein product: CASSQLGLGQAQETQYF.

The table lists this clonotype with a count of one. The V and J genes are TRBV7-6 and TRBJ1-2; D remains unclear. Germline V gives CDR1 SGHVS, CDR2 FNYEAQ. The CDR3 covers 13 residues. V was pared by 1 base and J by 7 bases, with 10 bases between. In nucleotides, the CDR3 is TGTGCCAGCAGCTTAGGGCAGTTCTCTGGCTACACCTTC. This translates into CASSLGQFSGYTF.

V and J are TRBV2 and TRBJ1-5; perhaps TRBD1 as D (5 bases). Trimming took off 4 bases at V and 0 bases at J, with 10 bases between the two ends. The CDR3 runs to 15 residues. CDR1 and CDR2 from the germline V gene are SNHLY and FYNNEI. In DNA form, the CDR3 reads TGTGCCAGCAGTGGGGGCGGGTATAGCAATCAGCCCCAGCATTTT. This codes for CASSGGGYSNQPQHF.

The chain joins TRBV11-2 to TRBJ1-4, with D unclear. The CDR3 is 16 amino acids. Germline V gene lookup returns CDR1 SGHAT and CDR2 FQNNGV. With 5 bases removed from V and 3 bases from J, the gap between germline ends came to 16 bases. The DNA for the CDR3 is TGTGCCAGCAGCCAAGAATGGCCTACTTCTAATGAAAAACTGTTTTTT. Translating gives CASSQEWPTSNEKLFF.

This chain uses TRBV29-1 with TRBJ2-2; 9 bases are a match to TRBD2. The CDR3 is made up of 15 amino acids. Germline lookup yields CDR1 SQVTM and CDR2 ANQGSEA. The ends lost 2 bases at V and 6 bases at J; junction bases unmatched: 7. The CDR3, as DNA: TGCAGCGTTGAATCGGCGGGAGGGCCATCCGGGGAGCTGTTTTTT. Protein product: CSVESAGGPSGELFF.

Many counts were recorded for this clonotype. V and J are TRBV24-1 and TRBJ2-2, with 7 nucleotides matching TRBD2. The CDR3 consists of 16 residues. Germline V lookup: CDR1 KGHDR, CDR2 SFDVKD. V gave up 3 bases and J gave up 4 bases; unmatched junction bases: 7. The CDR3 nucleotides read TGTGCCACCAGTGATCCCAGCGGGACCCTCACCGGGGAGCTGTTTTTT. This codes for CATSDPSGTLTGELFF.

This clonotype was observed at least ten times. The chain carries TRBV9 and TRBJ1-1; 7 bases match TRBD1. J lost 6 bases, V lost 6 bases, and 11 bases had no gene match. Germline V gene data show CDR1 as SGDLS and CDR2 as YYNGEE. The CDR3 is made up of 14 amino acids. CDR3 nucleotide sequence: TGTGCCAGCAACGCAGTAGGGGGCAGGGCTGAAGCTTTCTTT. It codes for CASNAVGGRAEAFF.

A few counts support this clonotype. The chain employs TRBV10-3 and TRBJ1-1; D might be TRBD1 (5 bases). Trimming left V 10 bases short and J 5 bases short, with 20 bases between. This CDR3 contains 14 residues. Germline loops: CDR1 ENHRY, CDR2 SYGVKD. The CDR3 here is CASRTGTGGTEAFF. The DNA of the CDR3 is TGTGCCAGCAGAACCGGGACGGGCGGTACTGAAGCTTTCTTT.

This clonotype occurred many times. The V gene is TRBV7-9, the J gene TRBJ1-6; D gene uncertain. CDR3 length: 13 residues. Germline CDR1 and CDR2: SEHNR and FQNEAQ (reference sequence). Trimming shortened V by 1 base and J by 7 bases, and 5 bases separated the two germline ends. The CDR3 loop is CASSLDQNSPLHF. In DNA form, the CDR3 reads TGTGCCAGCAGCTTAGATCAGAATTCACCCCTCCACTTT.

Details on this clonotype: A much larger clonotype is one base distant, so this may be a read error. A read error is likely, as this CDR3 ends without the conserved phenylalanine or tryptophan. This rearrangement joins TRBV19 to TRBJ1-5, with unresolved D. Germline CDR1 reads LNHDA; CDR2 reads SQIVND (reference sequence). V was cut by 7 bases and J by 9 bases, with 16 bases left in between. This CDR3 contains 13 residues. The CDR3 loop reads CASTQWAEGPQHC. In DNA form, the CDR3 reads TGTGCCAGTACCCAATGGGCGGAGGGGCCCCAGCATTGT.

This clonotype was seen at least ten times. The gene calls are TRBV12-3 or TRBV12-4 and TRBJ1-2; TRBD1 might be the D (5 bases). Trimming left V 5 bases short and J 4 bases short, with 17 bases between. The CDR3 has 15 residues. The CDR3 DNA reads TGTGCCAGCAGTCTACGGGACGGAGTAATCTATGGCTACACCTTC. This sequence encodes CASSLRDGVIYGYTF.

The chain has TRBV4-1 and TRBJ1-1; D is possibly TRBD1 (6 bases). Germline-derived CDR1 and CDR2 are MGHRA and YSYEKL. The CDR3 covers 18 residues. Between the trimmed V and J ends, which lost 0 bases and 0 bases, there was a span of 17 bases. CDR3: CASSQDYRVYGLNTEAFF. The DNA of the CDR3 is TGCGCCAGCAGCCAAGATTACAGGGTTTATGGACTGAACACTGAAGCTTTCTTT.

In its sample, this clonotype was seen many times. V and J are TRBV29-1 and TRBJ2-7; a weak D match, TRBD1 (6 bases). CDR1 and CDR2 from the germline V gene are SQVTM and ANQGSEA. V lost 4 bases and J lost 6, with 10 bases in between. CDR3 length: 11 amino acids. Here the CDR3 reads CSVAGAGEQYF. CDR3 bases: TGCAGCGTTGCAGGGGCAGGCGAGCAGTACTTC.

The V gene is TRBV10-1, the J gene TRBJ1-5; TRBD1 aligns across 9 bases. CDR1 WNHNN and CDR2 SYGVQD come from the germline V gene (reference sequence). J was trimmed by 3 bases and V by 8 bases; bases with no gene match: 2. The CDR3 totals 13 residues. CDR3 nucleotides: TGCGCCAGCGGGACAGGGAACAATCAGCCCCAGCATTTT. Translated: CASGTGNNQPQHF.

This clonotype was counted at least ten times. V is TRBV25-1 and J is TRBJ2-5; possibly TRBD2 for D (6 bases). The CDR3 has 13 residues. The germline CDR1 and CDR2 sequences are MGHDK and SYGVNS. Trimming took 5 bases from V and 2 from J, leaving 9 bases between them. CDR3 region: CASSHAGQETQYF. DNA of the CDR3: TGTGCCAGCAGTCACGCGGGGCAAGAGACCCAGTACTTC.

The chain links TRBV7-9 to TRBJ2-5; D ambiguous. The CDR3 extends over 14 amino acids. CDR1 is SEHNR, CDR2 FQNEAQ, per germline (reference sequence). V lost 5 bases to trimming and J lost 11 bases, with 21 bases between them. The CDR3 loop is CASSPGHQADTQYF. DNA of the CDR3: TGTGCCAGCAGCCCAGGCCATCAGGCAGATACGCAGTACTTC.

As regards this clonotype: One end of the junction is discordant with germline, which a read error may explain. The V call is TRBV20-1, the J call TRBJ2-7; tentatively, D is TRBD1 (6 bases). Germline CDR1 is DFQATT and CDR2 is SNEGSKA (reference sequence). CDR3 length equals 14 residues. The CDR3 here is CSGRDEAGAYEQYF. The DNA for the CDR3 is TGCAGTGGTAGAGATGAGGCAGGGGCCTACGAGCAGTACTTC.

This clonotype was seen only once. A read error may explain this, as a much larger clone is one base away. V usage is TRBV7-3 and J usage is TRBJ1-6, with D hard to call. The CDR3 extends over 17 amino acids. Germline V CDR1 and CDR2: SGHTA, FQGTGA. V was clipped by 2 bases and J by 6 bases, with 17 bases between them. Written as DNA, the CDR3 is TGTGCCAGCAGCTTAGCGGCCCCCGGCGGACTTAATTCACCCCTCCACTTT. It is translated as CASSLAAPGGLNSPLHF.

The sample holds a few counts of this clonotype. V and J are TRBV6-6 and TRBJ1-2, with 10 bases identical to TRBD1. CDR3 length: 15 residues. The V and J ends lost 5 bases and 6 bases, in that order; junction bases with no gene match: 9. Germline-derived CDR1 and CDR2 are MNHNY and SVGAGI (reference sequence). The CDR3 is CASSGRDRGQDGYTF. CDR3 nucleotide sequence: TGTGCCAGCAGTGGCCGGGACAGGGGCCAGGATGGCTACACCTTC.

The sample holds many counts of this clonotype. Written as DNA, the CDR3 is TGTGCCAGCAGCTTGGCCCCCCAAGAGACCCAGTACTTC. It specifies CASSLAPQETQYF. The chain combines TRBV7-8 with TRBJ2-5; D is uncertain. V dropped 3 bases and J dropped 1 base, with 6 bases sitting between them. Germline CDR1 is SGHVS and CDR2 is FQNEAQ. The CDR3 runs 13 residues.

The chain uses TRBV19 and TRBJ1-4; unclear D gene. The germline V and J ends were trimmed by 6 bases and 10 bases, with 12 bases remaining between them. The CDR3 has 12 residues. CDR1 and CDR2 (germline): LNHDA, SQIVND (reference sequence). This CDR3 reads CASSPDAAKLFF. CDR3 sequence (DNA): TGTGCCAGTAGCCCGGACGCGGCAAAACTGTTTTTT. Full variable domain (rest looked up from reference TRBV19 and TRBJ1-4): DGGITQSPKYLFRKEGQNVTLSCEQNLNHDAMYWYRQDPGQGLRLIYYSQIVNDFQKGDIAEGYSVSREKKESFPLTVTSAQKNPTAFYLCASSPDAAKLFFGSGTQLSVL.

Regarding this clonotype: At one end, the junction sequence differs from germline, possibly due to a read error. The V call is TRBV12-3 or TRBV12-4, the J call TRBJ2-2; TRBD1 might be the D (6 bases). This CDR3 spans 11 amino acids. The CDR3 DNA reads TGTGCCAGCAGTTTAGGAGGGGGGCTGTTTTTT. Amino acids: CASSLGGGLFF.

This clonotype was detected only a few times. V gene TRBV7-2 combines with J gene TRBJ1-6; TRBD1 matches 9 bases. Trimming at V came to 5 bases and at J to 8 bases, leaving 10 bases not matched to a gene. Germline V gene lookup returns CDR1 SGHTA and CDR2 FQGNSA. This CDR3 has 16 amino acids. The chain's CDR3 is CASSQGGTGSDSPLHF. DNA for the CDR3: TGTGCCAGCAGCCAAGGCGGGACAGGGAGTGATTCACCCCTCCACTTT.

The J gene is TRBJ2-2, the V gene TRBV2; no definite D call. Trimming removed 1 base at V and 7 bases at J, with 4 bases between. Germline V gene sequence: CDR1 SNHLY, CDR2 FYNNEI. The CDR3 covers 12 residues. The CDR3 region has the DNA TGTGCCAGCAGTGAAGTGGTCGGGGAGCTGTTTTTT. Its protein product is CASSEVVGELFF.

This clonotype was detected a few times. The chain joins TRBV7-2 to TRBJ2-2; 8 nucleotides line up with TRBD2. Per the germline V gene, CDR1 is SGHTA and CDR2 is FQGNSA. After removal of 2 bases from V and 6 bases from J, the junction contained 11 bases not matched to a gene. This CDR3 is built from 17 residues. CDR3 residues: CASSLSSTSEISGELFF. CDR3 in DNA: TGTGCCAGCAGCTTATCATCGACTAGCGAGATCTCCGGGGAGCTGTTTTTT.